These 29 T cell receptor beta chains came from one sample sequenced in a study of blood T cell repertoires in COVID-19. TCRdb's table, derived via immunoSEQ multiplex PCR, lists solely in-frame clones and lacks some. The sample lists about 60,000 clones, about four fifths seen once, with around 8.2% in the top ten. The sequencing input was peripheral blood. The origin of the receptors is a woman of 80 years or more with acute or convalescent COVID-19.

The CDR3 region has the DNA TGTGCCAGCAGCCAAGTCGCCCCGGGACTACATATCTACGAGCAGTACTTC. It codes for CASSQVAPGLHIYEQYF. This chain joins TRBV3-1 (or the pseudogene TRBV3-2) and TRBJ2-7, with 7 bases aligning to TRBD2. J lost 3 bases, V lost 1 base, and 12 bases had no gene match. There are 17 residues in the CDR3. From germline, CDR1 is LGHDT and CDR2 YNNKEL (reference sequence).

In its sample, this clone was seen a few times. This sequence joins TRBV19 and TRBJ2-1; 11 positions match TRBD2. This CDR3 is 17 amino acids long. V gave up 5 bases and J gave up 9 bases; unmatched junction bases: 15. Germline lookup yields CDR1 LNHDA and CDR2 SQIVND (reference sequence). The CDR3 DNA sequence: TGTGCCAGTAGTGTTGGTAGCGGGAGGGCCAACCTCGGTGAGCAGTTCTTC. Residues: CASSVGSGRANLGEQFF.

This chain links TRBV10-3 with TRBJ1-2; D gene uncertain. V lost 9 bases and J lost 2, with 13 bases in between. Germline-derived CDR1 and CDR2 are ENHRY and SYGVKD. The CDR3 extends over 13 amino acids. The CDR3 reads CAIPGGVNYGYTF. The CDR3 nucleotides read TGTGCCATTCCCGGCGGGGTGAACTATGGCTACACCTTC.

This chain's CDR3 is CASSAHPLAEERNYNEQFF. DNA for the CDR3: TGTGCCAGCAGCGCCCACCCCCTAGCGGAGGAACGGAATTACAATGAGCAGTTCTTC. The rearrangement uses TRBV11-2 and TRBJ2-1, with 7 bases aligning to TRBD2. The CDR3 loop spans 19 amino acids. With 5 bases clipped from V and 4 bases from J, the junction kept 20 bases outside the gene matches. Germline assignment: CDR1 SGHAT and CDR2 FQNNGV. Using reference TRBV11-2 and TRBJ2-1 for the parts outside the CDR3, the full variable domain is EAGVAQSPRYKIIEKRQSVAFWCNPISGHATLYWYQQILGQGPKLLIQFQNNGVVDDSQLPKDRFSAERLKGVDSTLKIQPAKLEDSAVYLCASSAHPLAEERNYNEQFFGPGTRLTVL.

The chain uses TRBV6-6 and TRBJ2-1; tentatively, D is TRBD1 (5 bases). CDR3 size: 14 residues. Trimming cost V 9 bases and J 3 bases, with 15 bases left between them. Germline-derived CDR1 and CDR2 are MNHNY and SVGAGI (reference sequence). CDR3 nucleotides: TGTGCCAGTAATAAGGGGCTAGTCTACAATGAGCAGTTCTTC. This gives the protein CASNKGLVYNEQFF.

This chain links TRBV7-9 with TRBJ2-2; TRBD2 is a possible D gene (5 bases). The CDR3 is made up of 16 amino acids. Trimming cost V 3 bases and J 2 bases, with 13 bases left between them. In germline, CDR1 is SEHNR, CDR2 FQNEAQ (reference sequence). The DNA of the CDR3 is TGTGCCAGCAGCTTCCGAGGGAGTGCAAACACCGGGGAGCTGTTTTTT. This codes for CASSFRGSANTGELFF.

The gene calls are TRBV27 and TRBJ1-1; 7 nucleotides agree with TRBD1. V lost 6 bases and J lost 6; bases outside the gene matches: 7. The CDR3 spans 13 residues. CDR1 is MNHEY and CDR2 is SMNVEV in the germline V gene (reference sequence). The CDR3 region is CASRSEGGAEAFF. Written as DNA, the CDR3 is TGTGCCAGCAGATCTGAAGGGGGCGCTGAAGCTTTCTTT.

The chain combines TRBV6-5 with TRBJ2-7; weak D call: TRBD2 (5 bases). Trimming took off 6 bases at V and 2 bases at J, with 8 bases between the two ends. CDR3 length: 12 residues. CDR1 and CDR2 from the germline V gene are MNHEY and SVGAGI. The chain's CDR3 is CASRTGTYEQYF. CDR3 bases: TGTGCCAGCAGAACCGGGACCTACGAGCAGTACTTC.

This clone was detected only once. The V gene is TRBV18, the J gene TRBJ2-3; TRBD2 agrees at 12 bases. The CDR3 covers 15 residues. Germline CDR1 and CDR2: KGHSH and LQKENI. The V gene end was trimmed by 5 bases and the J gene end by 3 bases; junction bases not matched to a gene: 3. CDR3 residues: CASSATSGGTDTQYF. For the CDR3, the DNA is TGTGCCAGCTCAGCGACTAGCGGGGGAACAGATACGCAGTATTTT.

The chain couples TRBV13 to TRBJ2-3; D might be TRBD2 (5 bases). This CDR3 region has 16 residues. V was trimmed by 2 bases and J by 3 bases, leaving 15 bases between them. Germline V gene sequence: CDR1 PRHDT, CDR2 FYEKMQ (reference sequence). CDR3 DNA: TGTGCCAGCAGCTTAATCCCTCCGGGAAGGACAGATACGCAGTATTTT. Amino acid sequence: CASSLIPPGRTDTQYF.

The chain recombines TRBV27 with TRBJ1-2; 10 positions match TRBD1. The V gene's germline CDR1 is MNHEY and CDR2 SMNVEV (reference sequence). This CDR3 contains 17 residues. With 4 bases clipped from V and 4 bases from J, the junction kept 12 bases outside the gene matches. The CDR3 bases are TGTGCCAGCAGTTACTCCCTGACAGGGGGCAACCGCTATGGCTACACCTTC. This sequence encodes CASSYSLTGGNRYGYTF.

V gene TRBV6-5 combines with J gene TRBJ2-1; the match to TRBD2 covers 13 bases. The V gene end was trimmed by 5 bases and the J gene end by 3 bases; junction bases not matched to a gene: 1. Germline V gene lookup returns CDR1 MNHEY and CDR2 SVGAGI. This CDR3 spans 15 amino acids. In DNA, the CDR3 is TGTGCCAGCAGTCGGACTAGCGGGGGCTACAATGAGCAGTTCTTC. Its protein is CASSRTSGGYNEQFF.

This chain joins TRBV6-6 and TRBJ1-2, with 9 bases matching TRBD1. J gave up 9 bases and V 6 bases, and 11 bases lay outside the gene matches. Germline lookup yields CDR1 MNHNY and CDR2 SVGAGI (reference sequence). This CDR3 has 14 amino acids. CDR3 coding DNA: TGTGCCAGCAGGTATCCGGGACAGGGATTGAGCTACACCTTC. Amino acid sequence: CASRYPGQGLSYTF.

The genes are TRBV4-1 and TRBJ2-7; 7 nucleotides align to TRBD2. CDR3 length: 12 residues. Germline CDR1 and CDR2: MGHRA and YSYEKL. V lost 8 bases to trimming and J lost 2 bases; unmatched junction nucleotides: 3. The CDR3 protein is CASGGGAYEQYF. The CDR3, as DNA: TGCGCCAGCGGGGGAGGGGCCTACGAGCAGTACTTC.

The chain is built from TRBV7-7 and TRBJ2-7, with D possibly TRBD1 on 6 matching bases. V lost 5 bases to trimming and J lost 6 bases, with 14 bases between them. The CDR3 spans 13 residues. Germline CDR1 and CDR2: SSHAT and FNYEAQ (reference sequence). CDR3 loop: CASSPYGGSEQYF. The CDR3 bases are TGTGCCAGCAGCCCATATGGGGGCTCCGAGCAGTACTTC.

The chain carries TRBV2 and TRBJ2-5, with 12 nucleotides matching TRBD2. The CDR3 is 16 residues long. V lost 6 bases, J lost 6 bases, and 11 bases stayed unmatched. CDR1 SNHLY and CDR2 FYNNEI come from the germline V gene. CDR3: CASSSLTSGSTKTQYF. CDR3 sequence (DNA): TGTGCCAGCAGCAGCCTGACTAGCGGGAGTACGAAGACCCAGTACTTC.

This chain connects TRBV27 to TRBJ1-5, with a tentative D call TRBD1 (6 bases). The V and J ends lost 2 bases and 2 bases respectively, with 7 bases between them. The CDR3 covers 14 residues. CDR1 and CDR2 (germline): MNHEY, SMNVEV (reference sequence). The CDR3 spells CASSLRQGNQPQHF. The CDR3, as DNA: TGTGCCAGCAGTTTACGACAGGGCAATCAGCCCCAGCATTTT.

This clone has only one observation. CDR3 sequence reads: CASSPRGGAAYSNQPQHF. In nucleotides, the CDR3 is TGTGCCAGCAGCCCAAGGGGGGGCGCAGCATATAGCAATCAGCCCCAGCATTTT. The J gene is TRBJ1-5, the V gene TRBV4-2; D is possibly TRBD1 (6 bases). V was cut by 4 bases and J by 0 bases, with 19 bases left in between. CDR1 and CDR2 from the germline V gene are LGHNA and YNFKEQ. The length of the CDR3 is 18 residues.

This clone came up a few times. V is TRBV19 and J is TRBJ2-6; TRBD1 matches 8 bases. The V segment lost 5 bases and the J segment 2 bases; nucleotides outside the gene matches: 2. Germline-derived CDR1 and CDR2 are LNHDA and SQIVND (reference sequence). This CDR3 has 15 amino acids. The CDR3 DNA follows: TGTGCCAGTAGTCCGGACAGGGCTGGGGCCAACGTCCTGACTTTC. Translated, it gives CASSPDRAGANVLTF.

J is TRBJ2-3 and V is TRBV5-8; 9 bases are a match to TRBD1. Unmatched junction bases numbered 3, after V lost 3 bases and J lost 4 bases. CDR3 length: 14 residues. The germline V gene encodes CDR1 SGHTS and CDR2 YDEGEE. CDR3 residues: CASSYDRGADTQYF. The CDR3, as DNA: TGTGCCAGCAGCTACGACAGGGGGGCAGATACGCAGTATTTT.

The gene calls are TRBV30 and TRBJ1-6; 7 bases match TRBD1. V shed 4 bases, J shed 7 bases, and the junction held 7 bases outside the gene matches. CDR1 is GTSNPN, CDR2 SVGIG, per germline (reference sequence). The CDR3 loop spans 14 amino acids. The CDR3 bases are TGTGCCTGGAAGAAGGGGGCGACGAATTCACCCCTCCACTTT. The encoded protein is CAWKKGATNSPLHF.

The chain links TRBV6-6 to TRBJ2-2; 7 positions match TRBD2. The junction had 11 bases not matched to a gene; V was cut back by 5 bases and J by 8 bases. Germline V gene sequence: CDR1 MNHNY, CDR2 SVGAGI (reference sequence). This CDR3 spans 15 amino acids. The CDR3 nucleotides read TGTGCCAGCAGTCACCTTGCGGGAGACCTTGGGGAGCTGTTTTTT. Its translation: CASSHLAGDLGELFF.

The rearrangement uses TRBV11-3 and TRBJ1-2; TRBD1 might be the D (5 bases). This CDR3 spans 12 amino acids. Germline lookup yields CDR1 SGHNT and CDR2 YENEEA. With 5 bases removed from V and 8 bases from J, the gap between germline ends came to 12 bases. In nucleotides, the CDR3 is TGTGCCAGCAGCCAGTCAGGGAACGGCTACACCTTC. Translation gives CASSQSGNGYTF.

The chain carries TRBV28 and TRBJ2-4; TRBD1 matches at 10 bases. The ends lost 6 bases at V and 9 bases at J; junction bases unmatched: 14. This CDR3 is built from 16 residues. Germline assignment: CDR1 MDHEN and CDR2 SYDVKM. Here the CDR3 reads CASSSDRGHDRGIQYF. The CDR3 nucleotides are TGTGCCAGCAGCTCAGACAGGGGGCATGATAGGGGCATTCAGTACTTC.

This clone came up once. The CDR3 protein is CASSHRGGDGYTF. CDR3 coding DNA: TGTGCCAGCTCGCACAGGGGTGGAGATGGCTACACCTTC. This chain uses TRBV18 with TRBJ1-2; 7 bases align to TRBD1. The CDR3 extends over 13 amino acids. The germline gives CDR1 KGHSH, CDR2 LQKENI. The V and J ends lost 6 bases and 6 bases, in that order; junction bases with no gene match: 7.

The chain recombines TRBV21-1 with TRBJ2-7; TRBD1 is the table's D call, not checked against the DNA. TRBV21-1 is classified as a pseudogene. The CDR3 is 17 residues long. CDR3 DNA: TGTGCCAGCAGCAAAGAAACTCACAGGGGTACCTCCTACGAGCAGTACTTC. It specifies CASSKETHRGTSYEQYF.

The genes are TRBV9 and TRBJ2-7; 9 positions match TRBD2. Trimming took 2 bases from V and 4 from J; bases not matched to a gene: 7. The V gene's germline CDR1 is SGDLS and CDR2 YYNGEE. The CDR3 length is 15 residues. Here the CDR3 reads CASSVSAGGSYEQYF. CDR3 bases: TGTGCCAGCAGCGTGTCGGCGGGAGGGTCGTACGAGCAGTACTTC. Full variable domain (remainder filled in from reference TRBV9 and TRBJ2-7): DSGVTQTPKHLITATGQRVTLRCSPRSGDLSVYWYQQSLDQGLQFLIQYYNGEERAKGNILERFSAQQFPDLHSELNLSSLELGDSALYFCASSVSAGGSYEQYFGPGTRLTVT.

The rearrangement uses TRBV6-1 and TRBJ2-3; D not certain. The V end lost 2 bases, the J end lost 7 bases, and 10 bases lay between the germline ends. The CDR3 spans 13 residues. The germline V gene has CDR1 MNHNS and CDR2 SASEGT. CDR3 residues: CASSENTPHTQYF. In DNA, the CDR3 is TGTGCCAGCAGTGAAAACACACCTCATACGCAGTATTTT.

The chain links TRBV4-1 to TRBJ2-5; 10 bases fit TRBD2. This CDR3 contains 17 residues. Germline CDR1 MGHRA, CDR2 YSYEKL. V shed 1 base, J shed 2 bases, and the junction held 7 bases outside the gene matches. The CDR3 region is CASSQGALAGPQETQYF. DNA for the CDR3: TGCGCCAGCAGCCAAGGCGCACTAGCGGGACCACAAGAGACCCAGTACTTC.